Below are 18 T cell receptor beta chains sequenced from a single sample in a study of blood T cell repertoires in COVID-19. The assay was immunoSEQ multiplex PCR, and TCRdb's table has in-frame clones only and misses some. The table records fewer than 300,000 clones, 60% to 75% of them present only once. The sample was peripheral blood. The receptors originated from a woman older than 75 with acute or convalescent COVID-19.

The chain couples TRBV27 to TRBJ1-3, with a weak D call TRBD1 (5 bases). The germline gives CDR1 MNHEY, CDR2 SMNVEV (reference sequence). The CDR3 loop spans 16 amino acids. With 3 bases removed from V and 2 bases from J, the gap between germline ends came to 14 bases. CDR3 residues: CASSLGQGLAGNTIYF. The CDR3 DNA reads as TGTGCCAGCAGTTTGGGGCAGGGTCTGGCTGGAAACACCATATATTTT.

This clone was seen more than once but under ten times. This chain connects TRBV3-1 (or the pseudogene TRBV3-2) to TRBJ1-5, with D maybe TRBD1 (5 bases). The CDR3 contains 14 residues. The V gene's germline CDR1 is LGHDT and CDR2 YNNKEL (reference sequence). V lost 1 base and J 1 base, leaving 5 bases between the germline ends. For the CDR3, the DNA is TGTGCCAGCAGCCAAGGGGGCAGCAATCAGCCCCAGCATTTT. Amino acid sequence: CASSQGGSNQPQHF.

This clone has only a few counts. The chain has TRBV7-9 and TRBJ1-2; unclear D gene. CDR3 size: 18 residues. Trimming removed 1 base at V and 7 bases at J, with 25 bases between. CDR1 and CDR2 (germline): SEHNR, FQNEAQ (reference sequence). CDR3 nucleotide sequence: TGTGCCAGCAGCTTAGGAATAGGTCGGAGATCCAGAATCCGTGGCTACACCTTC. Translation: CASSLGIGRRSRIRGYTF.

The chain combines TRBV19 with TRBJ2-6; possibly TRBD2 for D (7 bases). Germline assignment: CDR1 LNHDA and CDR2 SQIVND (reference sequence). V lost 10 bases and J 2 bases, leaving 18 bases between the germline ends. This CDR3 contains 16 residues. The CDR3 DNA reads TGTGCCACCCAAAGGGGGGGGGCGGCTGGGGCCAACGTCCTGACTTTC. This codes for CATQRGGAAGANVLTF.

This clone was observed a handful of times. The chain couples TRBV3-1 (or the pseudogene TRBV3-2) to TRBJ2-6; D gene uncertain. V lost 4 bases to trimming and J lost 4 bases, with 5 bases between them. In germline, CDR1 is LGHDT, CDR2 YNNKEL (reference sequence). This CDR3 has 13 residues. The CDR3 DNA sequence: TGTGCCAGCAGCCTAAAAGGGGCCAACGTCCTGACTTTC. It codes for CASSLKGANVLTF.

The chain recombines TRBV9 with TRBJ2-4; possible D gene TRBD1, 6 bases. Deletions cut 3 bases from V and 6 bases from J, with 19 bases between. This CDR3 has 16 residues. From germline, CDR1 is SGDLS and CDR2 YYNGEE. The CDR3 region has the DNA TGTGCCAGCAGCGCGACGGACAGAACCAGCATAAACATTCAGTACTTC. The encoded protein is CASSATDRTSINIQYF.

The chain has TRBV5-1 and TRBJ1-2; D is undetermined. The V end lost 0 bases, the J end lost 4 bases, and 10 bases lay between the germline ends. The CDR3 is made up of 14 amino acids. Per germline, CDR1 SGHRS and CDR2 YFSETQ. The CDR3 sequence: CASSLGPGGYGYTF. CDR3 in DNA: TGCGCCAGCAGCTTGGGACCCGGCGGCTATGGCTACACCTTC.

CDR3 loop: CASSRWGSGGRDEQFF. CDR3 nucleotides: TGTGCCAGCAGCCGTTGGGGGTCGGGAGGTAGGGATGAGCAGTTCTTC. The chain recombines TRBV11-2 with TRBJ2-1, with 7 nucleotides matching TRBD2. Trimming took 5 bases from V and 8 from J; bases not matched to a gene: 15. Germline V gene lookup returns CDR1 SGHAT and CDR2 FQNNGV. CDR3 length: 16 amino acids.

This chain connects TRBV10-3 to TRBJ1-1; TRBD1 is a possible D gene (5 bases). V was clipped by 8 bases and J by 0 bases, with 7 bases between them. CDR1 ENHRY and CDR2 SYGVKD come from the germline V gene. CDR3 length equals 12 residues. The CDR3 region is CAIGGVNTEAFF. The DNA of the CDR3 is TGTGCCATCGGAGGGGTGAACACTGAAGCTTTCTTT.

The chain employs TRBV29-1 and TRBJ2-3; D call uncertain. The V end was cut by 2 bases, the J end by 3 bases, with 6 bases between. The CDR3 runs 12 residues. The germline V gene has CDR1 SQVTM and CDR2 ANQGSEA. The CDR3 DNA is TGCAGCGTTGAATACGGGACAGATACGCAGTATTTT. Translation gives CSVEYGTDTQYF.

The chain recombines TRBV13 with TRBJ1-2; TRBD1 might be the D (6 bases). Trimming pared 0 bases from V and 0 bases from J, leaving 14 bases between. CDR1 is PRHDT and CDR2 is FYEKMQ in the germline V gene (reference sequence). The CDR3 has 17 amino acids. The DNA for the CDR3 is TGTGCCAGCAGCTTAGGCGGGGGGCAGCCGGCTAACTATGGCTACACCTTC. Protein product: CASSLGGGQPANYGYTF.

Only one count was recorded for this clone. The J gene is TRBJ2-3, the V gene TRBV10-3; 11 positions agree with TRBD2. This CDR3 is built from 15 residues. Germline trimming cut 8 bases from V and 1 base from J; bases unmatched to any gene: 5. Germline values: CDR1 ENHRY, CDR2 SYGVKD. CDR3 DNA: TGTGCCATCTCAAATAGCGGGAGGGGCACAGATACGCAGTATTTT. This translates into CAISNSGRGTDTQYF.

J is TRBJ1-3 and V is TRBV3-1 (or the pseudogene TRBV3-2); tentatively, D is TRBD1 (6 bases). Deletions cut 3 bases from V and 0 bases from J, with 6 bases between. The CDR3 loop spans 14 amino acids. From germline, CDR1 is LGHDT and CDR2 YNNKEL (reference sequence). CDR3 DNA sequence: TGTGCCAGCAGCCAGGACAGCTCTGGAAACACCATATATTTT. Residues: CASSQDSSGNTIYF.

The chain joins TRBV11-2 to TRBJ1-2; a weak D match, TRBD1 (5 bases). The V gene's germline CDR1 is SGHAT and CDR2 FQNNGV. This CDR3 is built from 12 residues. Trimming cost V 4 bases and J 8 bases, with 11 bases left between them. The CDR3 loop reads CASSSQGNGYTF. In DNA form, the CDR3 reads TGTGCCAGCAGCTCCCAGGGAAACGGCTACACCTTC.

The V gene is TRBV6-5, the J gene TRBJ2-7; 7 bases are a match to TRBD2. There are 14 residues in the CDR3. The germline gives CDR1 MNHEY, CDR2 SVGAGI. The V gene end was trimmed by 8 bases and the J gene end by 3 bases; junction bases not matched to a gene: 10. CDR3 coding DNA: TGTGCCAGCCTCCTAAGGGGAGGGGACTACGAGCAGTACTTC. This sequence encodes CASLLRGGDYEQYF.

This clone was counted a few times. The CDR3 is CASRTSGRMNEQFF. DNA for the CDR3: TGTGCCAGCAGGACTAGCGGGAGGATGAATGAGCAGTTCTTC. The V and J genes are TRBV6-5 and TRBJ2-1, with 13 positions matching TRBD2. The germline CDR1 and CDR2 sequences are MNHEY and SVGAGI. CDR3 length equals 14 residues. Trimming removed 6 bases from V and 7 bases from J; junction bases left unmatched: 3.

In this sample, this clone turned up a few times. This chain uses TRBV6-5 with TRBJ1-5; 10 nucleotides align to TRBD1. Germline CDR1 and CDR2: MNHEY and SVGAGI. This CDR3 has 14 amino acids. With V trimmed by 6 bases and J by 2 bases, 1 base remained unmatched. The CDR3 protein is CASRGQGRNQPQHF. CDR3 coding DNA: TGTGCCAGCAGGGGACAGGGGCGCAATCAGCCCCAGCATTTT.

This chain connects TRBV6-5 to TRBJ1-2; TRBD1 agrees at 10 bases. V shed 6 bases and J 5 bases; nucleotides not matched to a gene: 6. CDR1 is MNHEY, CDR2 SVGAGI, per germline. CDR3 length equals 14 residues. The CDR3 nucleotides are TGTGCCAGCAGACTTGGGACAGGGGTTTATGGCTACACCTTC. The encoded protein is CASRLGTGVYGYTF.